This T cell receptor (beta chain) was documented in a study of memory CD4+ T cells and cytomegalovirus serostatus (dated by TCRdb to between 2018 and 2020). Concerning the study at large: The 35 or so healthy Belgian adults in the cohort included 9 who were CMV seropositive and about 24 who were CMV seronegative. CD4+ memory TCRbeta repertoires of a Belgian cohort with known cytomegalovirus serostatus were sequenced in order to replicate a published TCR-based CMV serostatus classifier.

The Quick-DNA Microprep Kit was used to extract genomic DNA from the sorted cells. Amplification of TCRbeta DNA was done with the immunoSEQ hsTCRbeta kit, following the protocol from the manufacturer. An Illumina MiSeq instrument was used to sequence the TCRbeta libraries. Per the original workflow: Removing out-of-frame sequences left 2,204,828 distinct TCRbeta sequences, an average of about 70,000 per individual. Two values were used to score each individual: the count of some 150 previously reported CMV-associated TCRbeta sequences and the total count of productive distinct TCRbeta sequences. A beta-binomial model was reimplemented in Python, and random forests from scikit-learn, run with default parameters, were trained on data from the US cohort. Classifier performance on the Belgian cohort was summarized as median AUC with percentile confidence intervals calculated over 10,000 bootstrap iterations. The immuneACCESS repertoire file appears here via TCRdb, limited to in-frame rearrangements. These files lack a portion of the clones; in checked studies, under half of the deficit traces to unresolved V genes, and the cause of the others is not known. V, J and clone size are those of that table, while D and trimming were read from the DNA. This sample lists tens of thousands of clones; 70% to 75% were detected once. The ten biggest clones cover 1.2% of the sample.

Single viable CD3+CD4+CD8-CD45RO+ cells were sorted as memory CD4+ T cells on a FACSAria II. To determine CMV serostatus, a Roche Elecsys assay was used that detects serum IgG against CMV pp150, pp28, p38 and p52. After the samples were thawed, total CD4+ T cells were enriched through positive selection using CD4 magnetic microbeads. The samples came from a different study that was designed specifically to examine the CD4+ T cell memory repertoire. Peripheral blood mononuclear cells were isolated and cryopreserved according to standard operating procedures, and serum was stored at -80 degrees C. Staining used CD3-PerCP (BW264/56), CD4-APC (RPA-T4), CD45RO-PE (UCHT1) and CD8-Pacific Orange (3B5) antibodies, with Sytox blue excluding non-viable cells. Points the paper makes about the study in general: CMV serostatus prediction reached a median bootstrapped AUC of about 0.94 with the original framework and roughly 0.9 with a US-trained random forest. The results were read as suggesting that the CMV-associated TCR signature is, for the most part, present in the CD4+ memory repertoire. A median bootstrapped AUC of roughly 0.94 with a 95% CI of 0.76-1.00 was achieved on the Belgian cohort by the original-framework classifier. Of around 160 previously reported CMV-associated TCRbeta sequences, around 67 appeared in the CD4+ memory repertoires, each in one to five individuals. Unlike the original study, which covered naive and memory CD4+ and CD8+ populations, the Belgian study sequenced only CD4+CD45RO+ memory cells.

The table lists this clone with a few counts. Its antigen specificity is not known. Within one base of it there is no much larger clone, and no base qualities were kept. The CDR3 measures 14 amino acids from cysteine to phenylalanine. This entry keeps only the CDR3 DNA: 42 bases, framed from base 1. CDR1 and CDR2, per the germline V gene, are SNHLY and FYNNEI. The germline V and J ends show losses of 5 bases and 6 bases respectively, and no gene match explains 10 bases of the junction. This chain is built from TRBV2 and TRBJ2-7, with 7 central nucleotides matching TRBD1. The clonotype comes from an adult in good health and CMV-seropositive. Sequencing input: memory CD4+ T cells from blood. The DNA sequence is as follows: TGTGCCAGCAGTTCACAGGGGATGGCTTTCGAGCAGTACTTC. Its coded protein is CASSSQGMAFEQYF.